The 21 T cell receptor beta chains given below trace back to one sample, sequenced in a study of cytomegalovirus exposure and HLA in healthy donors (dated by TCRdb to about 2017). Library preparation used the immunoSEQ multiplex PCR assay. For the multiplex PCR, a mixture combining 60 forward primers for TCR Vbeta segments and 13 reverse primers for TCR Jbeta segments was used. The clones in this table, taken by TCRdb from immuneACCESS, are in-frame only. Not every clone is retained; where verified, under half of the shortfall comes from an unresolved V gene, and the cause of the rest is unknown. Present in this sample are hundreds of thousands of clones, approximately 78% of which were seen just once. The ten largest account for 3.8% of the sample. The sequenced material came from PBMCs. All receptors derive from a male donor in good health and CMV-seronegative.

This chain joins TRBV5-6 and TRBJ2-3; D remains unclear. Looked up from germline, CDR1 is SGHDT and CDR2 is YYEEEE. Trimming shortened V by 2 bases and J by 1 base, and 11 bases separated the two germline ends. The CDR3 has 15 residues. This CDR3 is CASSLNNLRTDTQYF. The CDR3 DNA reads TGTGCCAGCAGCTTAAACAACCTCCGCACAGATACGCAGTATTTT. Full variable domain (missing parts from reference TRBV5-6 and TRBJ2-3): DAGVTQSPTHLIKTRGQQVTLRCSPKSGHDTVSWYQQALGQGPQFIFQYYEEEERQRGNFPDRFSGHQFPNYSSELNVNALLLGDSALYLCASSLNNLRTDTQYFGPGTRLTVL.

DNA of the CDR3: TGTGCCAGCAGCTTAGTAAGCACAGATACGCAGTATTTT. Translated: CASSLVSTDTQYF. The genes are TRBV7-9 and TRBJ2-3; the D is unclear. The CDR3 runs to 13 residues. Trimming left V 1 base short and J 0 bases short, with 2 bases between. CDR1 is SEHNR and CDR2 is FQNEAQ in the germline V gene (reference sequence).

The chain has TRBV4-1 and TRBJ2-1, with TRBD2 matching over 8 bases. This CDR3 spans 19 amino acids. With 0 bases clipped from V and 5 bases from J, the junction kept 15 bases outside the gene matches. Germline CDR1 is MGHRA and CDR2 is YSYEKL. CDR3 amino acids: CASSQDRSGARKRHNEQFF. The DNA of the CDR3 is TGCGCCAGCAGCCAAGATCGTAGCGGGGCAAGAAAGAGACACAATGAGCAGTTCTTC.

This clone occurred a few times. The V and J genes are TRBV4-1 and TRBJ1-5; a possible D gene is TRBD1 (5 bases). CDR1 is MGHRA, CDR2 YSYEKL, per germline. The CDR3 has 16 residues. Trimming removed 1 base at V and 3 bases at J, with 13 bases between. The CDR3 is CASSQGGAANNQPQHF. CDR3 DNA: TGCGCCAGCAGCCAAGGCGGGGCAGCGAACAATCAGCCCCAGCATTTT.

V and J are TRBV4-1 and TRBJ2-7, with D perhaps matching TRBD1 (5 bases). The length of the CDR3 is 16 residues. Germline assignment: CDR1 MGHRA and CDR2 YSYEKL. Trimming cost V 0 bases and J 5 bases, with 17 bases left between them. CDR3 DNA: TGCGCCAGCAGCCAAGATGTAGGGGCCCCTTACAACGAGCAGTACTTC. This encodes CASSQDVGAPYNEQYF.

In its sample, this clone was seen a few times. The J gene is TRBJ2-5, the V gene TRBV14; 12 bases fit TRBD2. The germline CDR1 and CDR2 sequences are SGHDN and FVKESK. V lost 2 bases and J lost 5; bases outside the gene matches: 12. The CDR3 extends over 18 amino acids. CDR3 DNA sequence: TGTGCCAGCAGCCAACCTAGCGGGAGGGTCGGCACGTGGGAGACCCAGTACTTC. This sequence encodes CASSQPSGRVGTWETQYF.

The chain couples TRBV5-1 to TRBJ2-7; D may be TRBD1 (6 bases). This CDR3 spans 16 amino acids. The germline CDR1 and CDR2 sequences are SGHRS and YFSETQ. Trimming took 0 bases from V and 5 from J, leaving 18 bases between them. The CDR3 loop reads CASSLGGTTPFNEQYF. The CDR3 DNA is TGCGCCAGCAGCTTGGGTGGGACAACTCCTTTCAACGAGCAGTACTTC.

This clone was recorded a few times. The rearrangement uses TRBV28 and TRBJ1-1, with 12 bases identical to TRBD1. V gave up 2 bases and J gave up 11 bases; unmatched junction bases: 9. The CDR3 contains 15 residues. Germline V gives CDR1 MDHEN, CDR2 SYDVKM. This CDR3 is CASSLPGQGAFNAFF. CDR3 in DNA: TGTGCCAGCAGTTTACCGGGACAGGGGGCGTTTAATGCTTTCTTT. The variable domain in full, completed from reference TRBV28 and TRBJ1-1, reads DVKVTQSSRYLVKRTGEKVFLECVQDMDHENMFWYRQDPGLGLRLIYFSYDVKMKEKGDIPEGYSVSREKKERFSLILESASTNQTSMYLCASSLPGQGAFNAFFGQGTRLTVV.

The chain has TRBV29-1 and TRBJ2-5; tentatively, D is TRBD1 (6 bases). V lost 5 bases and J lost 5, with 18 bases in between. Germline CDR1 is SQVTM and CDR2 is ANQGSEA. CDR3 length equals 14 residues. The CDR3 reads CSVPGVIFSETQYF. CDR3 sequence (DNA): TGCAGCGTTCCAGGGGTAATTTTTTCCGAGACCCAGTACTTC. Combining the CDR3 with reference TRBV29-1 and TRBJ2-5 gives the whole variable domain SAVISQKPSRDICQRGTSLTIQCQVDSQVTMMFWYRQQPGQSLTLIATANQGSEATYESGFVIDKFPISRPNLTFSTLTVSNMSPEDSSIYLCSVPGVIFSETQYFGPGTRLLVL.

This chain connects TRBV15 to TRBJ1-2, with 8 bases aligning to TRBD1. The CDR3 is 14 amino acids. Germline V gene lookup returns CDR1 LNHNV and CDR2 YYDKDF (reference sequence). After removal of 2 bases from V and 8 bases from J, the junction contained 7 bases not matched to a gene. Here the CDR3 reads CATSRSLTGEGYTF. The CDR3 DNA is TGTGCCACCAGCAGATCCCTGACAGGGGAAGGCTACACCTTC. Full variable domain (missing parts from reference TRBV15 and TRBJ1-2): DAMVIQNPRYQVTQFGKPVTLSCSQTLNHNVMYWYQQKSSQAPKLLFHYYDKDFNNEADTPDNFQSRRPNTSFCFLDIRSPGLGDTAMYLCATSRSLTGEGYTFGSGTRLTVV.

This clone was seen only once. The rearrangement joins TRBV19 to TRBJ1-1; 7 bases fit TRBD1. The V and J ends lost 6 bases and 0 bases, in that order; junction bases with no gene match: 10. Germline V CDR1 and CDR2: LNHDA, SQIVND (reference sequence). The CDR3 contains 16 residues. The CDR3 DNA reads as TGTGCCAGTAGGAATCTGGGACAGCTCATGAACACTGAAGCTTTCTTT. Protein sequence: CASRNLGQLMNTEAFF.

V usage is TRBV13 and J usage is TRBJ1-2; D not resolved. CDR1 PRHDT and CDR2 FYEKMQ come from the germline V gene (reference sequence). CDR3 length: 14 amino acids. V was pared by 1 base and J by 6 bases, with 12 bases between. The CDR3 sequence is CASSLDPIVDGYTF. As DNA, the CDR3 is TGTGCCAGCAGCTTAGATCCTATCGTCGATGGCTACACCTTC.

The J gene is TRBJ2-3, the V gene TRBV5-1; D may be TRBD2 (7 bases). CDR1 is SGHRS and CDR2 is YFSETQ in the germline V gene. The V gene lost 0 bases and the J gene lost 6 bases, with 8 bases spanning the gap. This CDR3 is built from 13 residues. CDR3 region: CASSLEGGDTQYF. The CDR3 nucleotides read TGCGCCAGCAGCTTGGAGGGGGGGGATACGCAGTATTTT.

Points on this clone: An end of the junction does not agree with germline; a read error may underlie this. The chain carries TRBV7-3 and TRBJ2-1, with a possible D match to TRBD2 (5 bases). This CDR3 contains 15 residues. Germline V gene sequence: CDR1 SGHTA, CDR2 FQGTGA. In DNA, the CDR3 is TGTGCCAGCAGCCTAACAACCGGGGCCTACAATGAGCAGTTCTTC. Translating it yields CASSLTTGAYNEQFF.

The chain couples TRBV18 to TRBJ2-7, with TRBD1 matching over 10 bases. This CDR3 has 16 residues. V shed 3 bases, J shed 5 bases, and the junction held 10 bases outside the gene matches. Germline assignment: CDR1 KGHSH and CDR2 LQKENI. The CDR3 sequence is CASSPLPSGQGDEQYF. The DNA of the CDR3 is TGTGCCAGCTCACCGCTACCATCCGGACAGGGGGACGAGCAGTACTTC.

The rearrangement joins TRBV14 to TRBJ2-3; TRBD2 aligns across 11 bases. Germline CDR1 SGHDN, CDR2 FVKESK. The CDR3 runs to 17 residues. Unmatched junction bases numbered 9, after V lost 4 bases and J lost 3 bases. CDR3 amino acids: CASSPRVRTSGTDTQYF. The CDR3 DNA reads as TGTGCCAGCAGCCCCAGGGTAAGGACTAGCGGGACAGATACGCAGTATTTT.

The rearrangement joins TRBV28 to TRBJ1-2; D not resolved. V dropped 5 bases and J dropped 4 bases, with 14 bases sitting between them. This CDR3 is built from 14 residues. The germline V gene encodes CDR1 MDHEN and CDR2 SYDVKM. Here the CDR3 DNA reads TGTGCCAGCAGTCTCATCGCAATCGGCTATGGCTACACCTTC. This translates into CASSLIAIGYGYTF.

V gene TRBV7-2 combines with J gene TRBJ1-1; D may be TRBD1 (6 bases). CDR1 and CDR2 (germline): SGHTA, FQGNSA. Trimming took 5 bases from V and 4 from J, leaving 17 bases between them. This CDR3 comprises 15 residues. The DNA for the CDR3 is TGTGCCAGCAGCCCGACAGGCGGTCATGGCACTGAAGCTTTCTTT. It translates to CASSPTGGHGTEAFF.

This clone came up a few times. This rearrangement joins TRBV5-4 to TRBJ2-1; 11 bases are shared with TRBD2. CDR1 is SGHNT and CDR2 is YYREEE in the germline V gene (reference sequence). J lost 6 bases, V lost 0 bases, and 2 bases had no gene match. This CDR3 region has 15 residues. The CDR3 loop is CASSLDSGRGNEQFF. The CDR3 DNA is TGTGCCAGCAGCTTGGATAGCGGGAGGGGCAATGAGCAGTTCTTC.

The J gene is TRBJ2-5, the V gene TRBV10-3; D gene ambiguous. The assigned J gene may be wrong: the sequence end matches TRBJ2-7 better. Germline CDR1 is ENHRY and CDR2 is SYGVKD. The length of the CDR3 is 10 residues. The CDR3 loop is CAIKIYEQYF. For the CDR3, the DNA is TGTGCCATCAAGATCTACGAGCAGTACTTC.

This clone was picked up one time. The J gene is TRBJ2-5, the V gene TRBV5-1; D unclear. Deletions cut 4 bases from V and 4 bases from J, with 8 bases between. There are 12 residues in the CDR3. CDR1 and CDR2 from the germline V gene are SGHRS and YFSETQ. The CDR3 DNA follows: TGCGCCAGCAGCCCCGAGAGAGAGACCCAGTACTTC. It encodes CASSPERETQYF.